This TCR beta chain was captured by sequencing in a study of shared clonotypes between healthy human individuals. Notes on the study in general: Clonotype sharing among donors was expected to depend on sequencing depth.

Points on this clone: Its antigen is undetermined.

There were no recent acute infections or vaccinations among the donors, who were healthy HIV-negative adults. At deep level, the assay was performed. The method was immunoSEQ multiplex PCR; TCRdb's version includes in-frame clones alone and lacks a portion of them. The repertoire holds about half a million clones, with approximately 78% as singletons. The TCR comes from a woman between 35 and 50 years old in good health. Some clones in this sample may be carry-over from other donors' samples. Sequenced material: PBMCs.

DNA for the CDR3: TGTGCCAGCAGCCGGACAGGCGGTGGCTACACCTTC. Its translation: CASSRTGGGYTF. V is TRBV11-2 and J is TRBJ1-2; 7 bases are shared with TRBD1. Germline-derived CDR1 and CDR2 are SGHAT and FQNNGV. The CDR3 loop spans 12 amino acids. Trimming at V came to 5 bases and at J to 7 bases, leaving 4 bases not matched to a gene.